Presented here are 10 T cell receptor beta chains from one specimen sequenced in a study of response to subunit inactivated influenza vaccine. MiXCR, run by TCRdb on the RT-PCR reads, gives a single entry per CDR3 protein. The data show about 650,000 distinct CDR3 sequences, about a sixth seen once. The source material was PBMCs from blood, sampled 11 to 12 days after vaccination. All receptors derive from a man aged 50 to 59 who received an inactivated influenza vaccine.

This clonotype has ten or more counts. The rearrangement joins TRBV27 to TRBJ2-5, with D unresolved. The CDR3 loop spans 15 amino acids. Per the germline V gene, CDR1 is MNHEY and CDR2 is SMNVEV (reference sequence). V lost 5 bases and J lost 0, with 13 bases in between. The chain's CDR3 is CASSPQIADQETQYF. The CDR3 DNA reads as TGTGCCAGCAGTCCACAGATAGCAGACCAAGAGACCCAGTACTTC.

This clonotype was seen a few times. The CDR3 DNA is TGTGCCAGCAGCCCGGCGGGCCGTCCCTACAATGAGCAGTTCTTC. The encoded protein is CASSPAGRPYNEQFF. The chain couples TRBV11-3 to TRBJ2-1; tentatively, D is TRBD2 (5 bases). This CDR3 is built from 15 residues. The ends were cut back, 5 bases at V and 2 bases at J, with 13 bases in the middle. Germline V gene lookup returns CDR1 SGHNT and CDR2 YENEEA.

The V gene is TRBV11-2, the J gene TRBJ2-7; D gene ambiguous. CDR3 length equals 12 residues. The germline gives CDR1 SGHAT, CDR2 FQNNGV. The V and J ends lost 5 bases and 6 bases respectively, with 11 bases between them. The CDR3 sequence: CASSPPKGEQYF. As DNA, the CDR3 is TGTGCCAGCAGCCCCCCGAAGGGCGAGCAGTACTTC.

This clonotype was counted between two and nine times. The V and J genes are TRBV7-2 and TRBJ1-1; D is ambiguous. CDR3 size: 16 residues. Trimming removed 0 bases from V and 0 bases from J, with 11 bases in between. Per the germline V gene, CDR1 is SGHTA and CDR2 is FQGNSA. The CDR3 sequence: CASSLAHTLVNTEAFF. The CDR3, as DNA: TGTGCCAGCAGCTTAGCACATACTCTAGTGAACACTGAAGCTTTCTTT.

This clonotype has only one observation. The V call is TRBV20-1, the J call TRBJ2-3, with 9 bases that match TRBD2. V gave up 3 bases and J gave up 4 bases; unmatched junction bases: 11. This CDR3 is 16 amino acids long. CDR1 is DFQATT, CDR2 SNEGSKA, per germline (reference sequence). In nucleotides, the CDR3 is TGCAGTGCTAGGAAGGCGCGGGGGGGCTTAGCAGATACGCAGTATTTT. Protein sequence: CSARKARGGLADTQYF.

This clonotype has more than one count but fewer than ten. The chain is built from TRBV27 and TRBJ2-3; D not certain. The germline gives CDR1 MNHEY, CDR2 SMNVEV (reference sequence). The CDR3 extends over 14 amino acids. The V gene lost 6 bases and the J gene lost 4 bases, with 14 bases spanning the gap. CDR3 sequence (DNA): TGTGCCAGCAGACGACAAGTAGGGTCAGATACGCAGTATTTT. It yields the protein CASRRQVGSDTQYF.

This clonotype was counted a few times. The V gene is TRBV5-4, the J gene TRBJ2-2; 12 bases fit TRBD2. The germline V gene encodes CDR1 SGHNT and CDR2 YYREEE (reference sequence). The CDR3 spans 17 residues. V was pared by 2 bases and J by 5 bases, with 7 bases of the junction left unmatched. The CDR3 DNA sequence: TGTGCCAGCAGCTTCGCTAGCGGGAGGGGTTGGACCGGGGAGCTGTTTTTT. Encoded protein: CASSFASGRGWTGELFF.

This chain joins TRBV5-1 and TRBJ2-5; tentative D call: TRBD1 (6 bases). The CDR3 consists of 15 residues. V was shortened by 0 bases and J by 4 bases, with 13 bases between the two germline ends. Looked up from germline, CDR1 is SGHRS and CDR2 is YFSETQ. CDR3: CASSLGSRGAETQYF. The CDR3 DNA sequence: TGCGCCAGCAGCTTGGGTAGCAGGGGAGCAGAGACCCAGTACTTC.

The sample holds a few counts of this clonotype. The chain employs TRBV24-1 and TRBJ1-2, with a weak D call TRBD1 (6 bases). The V gene lost 4 bases and the J gene lost 1 base, with 12 bases spanning the gap. Germline loops: CDR1 KGHDR, CDR2 SFDVKD. The CDR3 runs 15 residues. CDR3 nucleotide sequence: TGTGCCACCAGTGACTCGACAGGAAATAACTATGGCTACACCTTC. Translating gives CATSDSTGNNYGYTF.

Many counts were recorded for this clonotype. The gene calls are TRBV6-2 or TRBV6-3 and TRBJ2-1; unclear D gene. V lost 2 bases, J lost 6 bases, and 2 bases lay in between. In germline, CDR1 is MNHEY, CDR2 SVGEGT. CDR3 length equals 11 residues. The chain's CDR3 is CASSYANEQFF. DNA for the CDR3: TGTGCCAGCAGTTACGCCAATGAGCAGTTCTTC.